The sequence of this T cell receptor (beta chain) was determined in a study of technical replicates of blood from four donors. The V end lost 0 bases, the J end lost 0 bases, and 8 bases lay between the germline ends. This CDR3 is built from 15 residues. CDR1 is SGHDT, CDR2 YYEEEE, per germline. TCRdb keeps only in-frame clones here, not all; method: immunoSEQ multiplex PCR. The sample has 75,000 to 100,000 clones, approximately 94% seen once; the top ten hold 0.25% to 0.35%. Material for sequencing was T cells isolated from PBMCs. V and J are TRBV5-6 and TRBJ2-3; no firm D call. The TCR originated in a human donor in good health. The CDR3 sequence is CASSLVWQSTDTQYF. The CDR3 DNA sequence: TGTGCCAGCAGCTTGGTGTGGCAGAGCACAGATACGCAGTATTTT.